This TCR beta chain came from a study of blood T cell repertoires in COVID-19. TCRdb's table, derived via immunoSEQ multiplex PCR, lists solely in-frame clones and lacks some. Seen here are around 30,000 clones, 70% to 90% observed once, and the top ten hold more than 6.5%. The CDR3 sequence is 13 residues long. CDR1 and CDR2 from the germline V gene are MNHEY and SMNVEV (reference sequence). The ends were cut back, 1 base at V and 3 bases at J, with 6 bases in the middle. The sequence was collected from a man in his sixties with active COVID-19. The chain combines TRBV27 with TRBJ1-1, with unresolved D. The sequenced sample consisted of peripheral blood. For the CDR3, the DNA is TGTGCCAGCAGTTTATATCGCGACACTGAAGCTTTCTTT. It specifies CASSLYRDTEAFF.